The clone carrying this T cell receptor beta chain was detected only a few times. Its antigen is as yet unknown. This sample is drawn from a study of T cell responses to AZD1222 COVID-19 vaccine. Data came from immunoSEQ multiplex PCR; TCRdb stores just in-frame clones and leaves some out. The sample holds about 120,000 clones, approximately 90% seen once. V was clipped by 0 bases and J by 1 base, with 10 bases between them. CDR3 length equals 15 residues. Germline values: CDR1 SGHRS, CDR2 YFSETQ. Study-wide results and caveats: Baseline antibody screening turned up just a handful of seropositive AZD1222 recipients. Vaccine-associated CD4 TCRs spanned spike, dominant at 160-218 and 743-854. Clonal diversity may have been underestimated, and the donors were mostly white British, with more females than males.

The gene calls are TRBV5-1 and TRBJ1-1, with unresolved D. The clonotype originates from an adult in good health. The specimen was peripheral blood, collected on day 0 of MenACWY control vaccination. The CDR3 loop is CASSLERVRNTEAFF. In nucleotides, the CDR3 is TGCGCCAGCAGCTTGGAAAGGGTAAGGAACACTGAAGCTTTCTTT.